This TCR beta chain was retrieved from a study of metastatic and nonmetastatic thyroid tumors. TCRdb ran MiXCR on the PCR reads. In the table there are 20,000 to 25,000 clones, 20% to 25% of which are singletons. No patient received treatment before thyroid surgery. Germline trimming cut 2 bases from V and 2 bases from J; bases unmatched to any gene: 1. The CDR3 runs to 14 residues. CDR1 and CDR2 from the germline V gene are MNHEY and SVGEGT. This clone appeared many times. The sequence derives from a female donor with papillary thyroid cancer or a benign thyroid nodule (not recorded which). Some clones in this sample may be carry-over from other donors' samples. The V call is TRBV6-2 or TRBV6-3, the J call TRBJ2-3; 7 bases match TRBD2. What was sequenced was adjacent normal tissue. The CDR3 bases are TGTGCCAGCAGTTACGGGAGGGCCACAGATACGCAGTATTTT. Its translation is CASSYGRATDTQYF.